This record looks at one T cell receptor (beta chain) sequence and its context. This specimen belongs to a study of blood T cell repertoires in COVID-19. The overall study: The cDNA or gDNA used as material had been derived from T cells, B-cell-depleted T cells, or PBMCs.

Profiling relied on immunoSEQ multiplex PCR, and the TCRdb table lists in-frame clones only, not all of them. This table holds some 300,000 clones, approximately 90% found once. CDR1 and CDR2 from the germline V gene are MGHRA and YSYEKL. The ends were cut back, 1 base at V and 2 bases at J, with 9 bases in the middle. The CDR3 runs to 15 residues. Material: peripheral blood. The chain couples TRBV4-1 to TRBJ1-5; no clear D. The TCR comes from a woman aged 50 to 65 with COVID-19, enrolled during active disease. DNA of the CDR3: TGCGCCAGCAGCCAAGTATCGGGTGGCAATCAGCCCCAGCATTTT. Protein product: CASSQVSGGNQPQHF.